Listed below are T cell receptor beta chains from one sample, sequenced in a study of T-cell reconstitution after alpha-beta-depleted transplantation in children. TCRdb reprocessed the PCR reads with MiXCR, giving one entry per CDR3 protein. The table lists roughly 20,000 distinct CDR3 sequences, 11% of them singletons. This specimen was PBMCs from the stem cell graft donor, taken from the stem cell graft. The source is a human donor who donated a stem cell graft to a child with chronic granulomatous disease. The CDR3 runs from the conserved cysteine through the conserved F or W. A D gene is named only where the DNA matches it firmly. Size is stated for part of the rows, as once, few or many counts, or as a class when the clone is expanded.

abundance,j_gene,d_gene,v_gene,CDR3aa,CDR3nt
many,TRBJ2-1,.,TRBV20-1,CSARRPSSNEQFF,TGCAGTGCTAGGAGGCCCAGCAGCAATGAGCAGTTCTTC
many,TRBJ2-1,TRBD2,TRBV28,CASSSPTGTGLAGPNNEQFF,TGTGCCAGCAGTTCTCCAACAGGTACTGGACTAGCGGGACCAAACAATGAGCAGTTCTTC
many,TRBJ2-7,TRBD1,TRBV27,CASSFTGGLYEQYF,TGTGCCAGCAGTTTTACAGGGGGCTTGTACGAGCAGTACTTC
large,TRBJ2-3,.,TRBV5-1,CASRFSGVANTDTQYF,TGCGCCAGCAGATTCTCCGGGGTGGCGAACACAGATACGCAGTATTTT
large,TRBJ1-2,TRBD1,TRBV27,CASRTQGANYGYTF,TGTGCCAGCAGGACACAGGGGGCTAACTATGGCTACACCTTC
many,TRBJ2-5,TRBD1,TRBV5-5,CASSLGDRVSETQYF,TGTGCCAGCAGCTTGGGGGACAGGGTATCGGAGACCCAGTACTTC
many,TRBJ2-1,TRBD1,TRBV28,CASSLSRLQGLFLFF,TGTGCCAGCAGTTTATCGCGCCTACAGGGGTTGTTTCTGTTCTTC
many,TRBJ1-5,TRBD1,TRBV20-1,CSARDEGGAIQPQHF,TGCAGTGCTAGAGATGAAGGGGGCGCTATTCAGCCCCAGCATTTT
many,TRBJ1-1,.,TRBV29-1,CSVGGSRDLLNTEAFF,TGCAGCGTTGGGGGTAGCAGAGACCTATTGAACACTGAAGCTTTCTTT
many,TRBJ2-1,TRBD2,TRBV7-2,CASSFSAGEEQFF,TGTGCCAGCAGCTTTTCGGCGGGAGAGGAGCAGTTCTTC
many,TRBJ2-1,TRBD2,TRBV6-6,CASCLGLAGGSEQFF,TGTGCCAGCTGTTTGGGACTAGCGGGGGGTAGTGAGCAGTTCTTC
.,TRBJ2-1,TRBD2,TRBV7-6,CASSLEASGRGSYNEQFF,TGTGCCAGCAGCTTAGAGGCTAGCGGGAGAGGGAGCTACAATGAGCAGTTCTTC
many,TRBJ2-5,.,TRBV6-5,CASSSGRKETQYF,TGTGCCAGCAGTTCGGGACGGAAAGAGACCCAGTACTTC
few,TRBJ1-1,TRBD1,TRBV3-1,CASSRGQGFRNTEAFF,TGTGCCAGCAGCCGCGGACAGGGGTTTAGGAACACTGAAGCTTTCTTT
many,TRBJ1-5,TRBD1,TRBV6-5,CASRPGTVLNQPQHF,TGTGCCAGCAGACCCGGGACAGTCCTCAATCAGCCCCAGCATTTT
many,TRBJ1-1,.,TRBV29-1,CSVELGAGGWVTNTEAFF,TGCAGCGTTGAACTGGGGGCCGGGGGCTGGGTGACAAACACTGAAGCTTTCTTT
many,TRBJ2-5,.,TRBV28,CASSFRGRTQYF,TGTGCCAGCAGTTTTCGAGGGAGGACCCAGTACTTC
many,TRBJ2-7,.,TRBV7-9,CASSASGGMRNEQYF,TGTGCCAGCAGCGCATCGGGCGGGATGAGAAACGAGCAGTACTTC
many,TRBJ2-1,.,TRBV7-2,CASSFTSRREQFF,TGTGCCAGCAGTTTTACGTCCAGGAGGGAGCAGTTCTTC
.,TRBJ2-6,TRBD2,TRBV18,CASSRGMAGLAGVHIVLTF,TGTGCCAGCTCACGGGGTATGGCAGGACTAGCGGGAGTCCATATCGTCCTGACTTTC
many,TRBJ2-1,TRBD1,TRBV29-1,CSVEERTGPSYNEQFF,TGCAGCGTTGAAGAGCGGACAGGGCCTTCCTACAATGAGCAGTTCTTC
many,TRBJ2-2,TRBD2,TRBV24-1,CATSEPIAGVGTGELFF,TGTGCCACCAGTGAACCTATAGCGGGAGTGGGCACCGGGGAGCTGTTTTTT
many,TRBJ2-5,TRBD2,TRBV27,CASSLWAGGFGETQYF,TGTGCCAGCAGTTTATGGGCGGGAGGATTTGGAGAGACCCAGTACTTC
few,TRBJ1-1,.,TRBV6-6,CASSYRHTEAFF,TGTGCCAGCAGTTACCGGCACACTGAAGCTTTCTTT
many,TRBJ2-5,.,TRBV15,CATSRETSQETQYF,TGTGCCACCAGCAGAGAGACTAGTCAAGAGACCCAGTACTTC
.,TRBJ2-2,TRBD2,TRBV20-1,CSAPMTSGSTGELFF,TGCAGTGCTCCCATGACTAGCGGGAGTACCGGGGAGCTGTTTTTT
many,TRBJ2-1,.,TRBV20-1,CSASPPRGSGNEQFF,TGCAGTGCTAGCCCCCCGAGAGGGAGCGGCAATGAGCAGTTCTTC
many,TRBJ1-1,.,TRBV7-2,CASSLTWNTEAFF,TGTGCCAGCAGTCTCACATGGAACACTGAAGCTTTCTTT
many,TRBJ2-2,.,TRBV5-5,CASSLEIGELFF,TGTGCCAGCAGCTTGGAGATCGGGGAGCTGTTTTTT
many,TRBJ2-1,TRBD2,TRBV3-1,CASSQRPRDPLGRGYNEQFF,TGTGCCAGCAGCCAACGTCCCCGGGACCCATTGGGGAGGGGTTACAATGAGCAGTTCTTC
many,TRBJ2-1,TRBD2,TRBV25-1,CASSESLAGRNEQFF,TGTGCCAGCAGTGAATCGCTAGCGGGACGGAATGAGCAGTTCTTC
.,TRBJ2-5,.,TRBV18,CASSPRAAPGETQYF,TGTGCCAGCTCACCAAGGGCAGCCCCTGGGGAGACCCAGTACTTC